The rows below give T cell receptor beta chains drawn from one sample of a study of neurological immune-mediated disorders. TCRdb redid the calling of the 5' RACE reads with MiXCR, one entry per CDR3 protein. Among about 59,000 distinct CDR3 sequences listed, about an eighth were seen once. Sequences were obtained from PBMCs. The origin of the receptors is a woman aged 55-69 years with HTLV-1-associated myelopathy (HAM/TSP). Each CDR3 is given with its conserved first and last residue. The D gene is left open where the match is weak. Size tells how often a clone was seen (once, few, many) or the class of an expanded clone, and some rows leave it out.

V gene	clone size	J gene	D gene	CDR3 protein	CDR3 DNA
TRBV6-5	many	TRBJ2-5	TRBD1	CASRRGTEVRWGETQYF	TGTGCCAGCAGAAGGGGGACAGAAGTAAGGTGGGGGGAGACCCAGTACTTC
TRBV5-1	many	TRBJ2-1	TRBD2	CASSLTPGLAEPYNEQFF	TGCGCCAGCAGCCTCACCCCGGGACTAGCGGAGCCCTACAATGAGCAGTTCTTC
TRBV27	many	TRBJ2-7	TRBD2	CASRSSGLTYEQYF	TGTGCCAGCAGATCCTCGGGACTAACTTACGAGCAGTACTTC
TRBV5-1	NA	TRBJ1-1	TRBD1	CASSLARGGLGTEAFF	TGCGCCAGCAGCTTGGCCAGGGGGGGATTGGGCACTGAAGCTTTCTTT
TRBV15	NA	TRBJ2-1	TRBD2	CATSNAGVGIYNEQFF	TGTGCCACCAGCAACGCGGGAGTGGGAATCTACAATGAGCAGTTCTTC
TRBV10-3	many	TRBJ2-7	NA	CAISESGYEQYF	TGTGCCATCAGTGAGTCAGGGTACGAGCAGTACTTC
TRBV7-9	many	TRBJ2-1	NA	CASSPKARVNNEQFF	TGTGCCAGCAGCCCAAAGGCCAGGGTAAACAATGAGCAGTTCTTC
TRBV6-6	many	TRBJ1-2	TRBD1	CASSYGTGAAGYTF	TGTGCCAGCAGTTACGGAACAGGGGCGGCTGGCTACACCTTC
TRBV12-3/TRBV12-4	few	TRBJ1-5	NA	CASSSYYQPQHF	TGTGCCAGCAGTTCCTATTATCAGCCCCAGCATTTT
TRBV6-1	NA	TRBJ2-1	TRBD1	CASSLRTGRTDEQFF	TGTGCCAGCAGTCTCCGGACAGGGCGTACAGATGAGCAGTTCTTC
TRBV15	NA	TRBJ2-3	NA	CATSRMEGTETQYF	TGTGCCACCAGCAGGATGGAGGGCACAGAAACGCAGTATTTT
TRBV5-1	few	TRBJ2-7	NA	CASSLSADHYEQYF	TGCGCCAGCAGCTTGTCGGCGGACCATTACGAGCAGTACTTC
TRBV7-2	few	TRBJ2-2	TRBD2	CASSLGSGLATGELFF	TGTGCCAGCAGCTTGGGATCGGGACTAGCCACCGGGGAGCTGTTTTTT
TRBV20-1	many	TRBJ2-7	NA	CSAMGRDEQYF	TGCAGTGCTATGGGCAGGGACGAGCAGTACTTC
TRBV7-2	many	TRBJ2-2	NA	CASSPPAGTNTGELFF	TGTGCCAGCAGTCCCCCGGCCGGGACGAACACCGGGGAGCTGTTTTTT
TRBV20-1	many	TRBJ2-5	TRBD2	CSAVGLAGGRQETQYF	TGCAGTGCCGTGGGACTAGCGGGAGGCAGACAAGAGACCCAGTACTTC
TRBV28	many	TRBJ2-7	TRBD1	CASRTGTATYEQYF	TGTGCCAGTAGAACCGGGACAGCGACCTACGAGCAGTACTTC
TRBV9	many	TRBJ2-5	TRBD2	CASSATGTSGRETQYF	TGTGCCAGCAGCGCTACGGGGACTAGCGGGAGGGAGACCCAGTACTTC
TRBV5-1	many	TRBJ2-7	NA	CASSLDGGPYEQYF	TGCGCCAGCAGCTTGGACGGCGGCCCCTACGAGCAGTACTTC
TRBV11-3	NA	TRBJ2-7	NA	CASSLNTGRRDEQYF	TGTGCCAGCAGCTTAAATACAGGGAGGAGGGACGAGCAGTACTTC
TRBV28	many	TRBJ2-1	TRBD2	CASSLQREDNEQFF	TGTGCCAGCAGTTTACAGCGGGAGGATAATGAGCAGTTCTTC
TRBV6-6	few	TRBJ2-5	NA	CASSADPIRAQYF	TGTGCCAGCAGTGCGGATCCCATCAGGGCCCAGTACTTC
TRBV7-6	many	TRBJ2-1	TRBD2	CASSYSGSLPSYNEQFF	TGTGCCAGCAGCTATAGCGGGAGCCTTCCCTCCTACAATGAGCAGTTCTTC
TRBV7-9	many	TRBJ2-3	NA	CASSRLQGTDTQYF	TGTGCCAGCAGCCGATTGCAGGGGACAGATACGCAGTATTTT
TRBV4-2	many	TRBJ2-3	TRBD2	CASSPQPGLAGDTQYF	TGTGCCAGCAGCCCTCAACCGGGACTAGCGGGAGATACGCAGTATTTT
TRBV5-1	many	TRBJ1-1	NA	CASSLRTNSGGFNTEAFF	TGCGCCAGCAGCCTCCGGACGAATTCGGGAGGCTTTAACACTGAAGCTTTCTTT
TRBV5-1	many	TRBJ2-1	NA	CASSLGQVGNEQFF	TGCGCCAGCAGCTTGGGACAGGTCGGGAATGAGCAGTTCTTC
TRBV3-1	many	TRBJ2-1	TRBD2	CASSLRSGIHEQFF	TGTGCCAGCAGCCTTCGCAGCGGGATCCATGAGCAGTTCTTC
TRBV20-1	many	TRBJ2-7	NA	CSARERIGRYEQYF	TGCAGTGCTAGGGAACGGATAGGGCGGTACGAGCAGTACTTC
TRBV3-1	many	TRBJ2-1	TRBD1	CASSPGQGYNEQFF	TGTGCCAGCAGCCCGGGACAGGGCTACAATGAGCAGTTCTTC
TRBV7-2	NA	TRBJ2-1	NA	CASSIHLCSVASGSHNEQFF	NA
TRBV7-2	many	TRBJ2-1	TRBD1	CASSFRGGTGAINEQFF	TGTGCCAGCAGCTTTAGGGGGGGGACAGGGGCGATCAATGAGCAGTTCTTC
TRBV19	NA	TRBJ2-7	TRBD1	CASSRGGTGRYEQYF	TGTGCCAGTAGTAGGGGCGGGACAGGGAGATACGAGCAGTACTTC
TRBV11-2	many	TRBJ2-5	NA	CASSATGRETQYF	TGTGCCAGCAGCGCGACAGGCAGGGAGACCCAGTACTTC
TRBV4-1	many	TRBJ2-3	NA	CASSQASTDTQYF	TGCGCCAGCAGCCAAGCCAGCACAGATACGCAGTATTTT
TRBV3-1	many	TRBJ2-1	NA	CASSHYRGPRGGYNEQFF	TGTGCCAGCAGCCATTACAGGGGGCCTCGGGGGGGATACAATGAGCAGTTCTTC
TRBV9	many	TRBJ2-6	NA	CASSGNRDSGANVLTF	TGTGCCAGCAGCGGCAACAGGGACTCTGGGGCCAACGTCCTGACTTTC
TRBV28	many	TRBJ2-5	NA	CASNPRLVAQETQYF	TGTGCCAGCAACCCTAGACTAGTTGCCCAAGAGACCCAGTACTTC
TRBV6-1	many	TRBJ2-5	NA	CASSVLLQETQYF	TGTGCCAGCAGTGTTTTGCTACAAGAGACCCAGTACTTC
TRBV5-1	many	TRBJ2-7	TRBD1	CASSVGQGATYEQYF	TGCGCCAGCAGCGTGGGACAGGGGGCCACCTACGAGCAGTACTTC
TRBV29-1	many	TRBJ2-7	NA	CSVESPGWGSTYEQYF	TGCAGCGTTGAATCCCCGGGCTGGGGATCCACCTACGAGCAGTACTTC
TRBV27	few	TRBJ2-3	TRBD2	CASSLETASGRAYTQYF	TGTGCCAGCAGTCTCGAAACTGCTAGCGGGAGGGCCTACACTCAGTATTTT
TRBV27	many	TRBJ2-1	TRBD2	CASSLREGGEQFF	TGTGCCAGCAGTTTGCGGGAGGGTGGGGAGCAGTTCTTC
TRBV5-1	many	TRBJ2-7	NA	CASSDQAGQGYEQYF	TGCGCCAGCAGCGACCAAGCGGGTCAGGGCTACGAGCAGTACTTC
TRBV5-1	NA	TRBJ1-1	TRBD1	CASSPIGQAEAFF	TGCGCCAGCAGCCCTATAGGACAGGCTGAAGCTTTCTTT
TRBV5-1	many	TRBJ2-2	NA	CASSFMVASANAGELFF	TGCGCCAGCAGCTTTATGGTAGCTTCAGCCAACGCCGGGGAGCTGTTTTTT
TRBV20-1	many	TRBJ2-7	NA	CSAFPGAGSYEQYF	TGCAGTGCTTTCCCCGGGGCGGGCTCCTACGAGCAGTACTTC
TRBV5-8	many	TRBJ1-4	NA	CASSFADHDEKLFF	TGTGCCAGCAGCTTTGCGGACCACGATGAAAAACTGTTTTTT
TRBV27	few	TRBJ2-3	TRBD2	CASSSGTSGHGTDTQYF	TGTGCCAGCAGTTCCGGGACTAGCGGACATGGCACAGATACGCAGTATTTT